The 14 T cell receptor beta chains given below trace back to one sample, sequenced in a study of blood T cells in healthy people across ages. Together with a sample-barcoded 5' primer, a J-beta primer mix was included in a second PCR lasting roughly 6 to 12 cycles. TCRdb processed the 5' RACE reads anew with MiXCR; each CDR3 protein has one entry. The table has more than 450,000 distinct CDR3 sequences, roughly a quarter seen once. These data were likewise used in another study, on T cells of mothers and their children.

Sequenced: blood. All receptors come from a boy younger than 10 in good health.

The genes are TRBV12-3 or TRBV12-4 and TRBJ2-7, with 10 positions matching TRBD2. The V and J ends lost 7 bases and 6 bases, in that order; junction bases with no gene match: 9. The CDR3 is 14 residues long. The DNA of the CDR3 is TGTGCCAGCAAAATAGCGGGGGGAACCCCCGAGCAGTACTTC. Translated: CASKIAGGTPEQYF.

V is TRBV5-1 and J is TRBJ1-6; D is possibly TRBD1 (5 bases). V was pared by 0 bases and J by 13 bases, with 17 bases between. Germline loops: CDR1 SGHRS, CDR2 YFSETQ. CDR3 length: 15 amino acids. The CDR3 nucleotides read TGCGCCAGCAGCTTGGGACAGCCGGGGAGGGATCCCCTCCACTTT. This sequence encodes CASSLGQPGRDPLHF.

J is TRBJ2-2 and V is TRBV12-5; no reliable D call. The CDR3 extends over 16 amino acids. From germline, CDR1 is LGHNT and CDR2 FRNRAP. Trimming took off 3 bases at V and 3 bases at J, with 14 bases between the two ends. CDR3 DNA: TGTGCTAGTGGTTTTAACCCGACGGATTACACCGGGGAGCTGTTTTTT. It encodes CASGFNPTDYTGELFF.

This chain connects TRBV6-5 to TRBJ2-3; no clear D. The CDR3 contains 14 residues. Trimming removed 2 bases from V and 4 bases from J, with 10 bases in between. Germline loops: CDR1 MNHEY, CDR2 SVGAGI. The chain's CDR3 is CASSYRVEADTQYF. The DNA of the CDR3 is TGTGCCAGCAGTTACAGAGTAGAGGCAGATACGCAGTATTTT.

This sequence joins TRBV20-1 and TRBJ2-3; D unresolved. With 2 bases removed from V and 0 bases from J, the gap between germline ends came to 6 bases. The CDR3 has 13 amino acids. Germline values: CDR1 DFQATT, CDR2 SNEGSKA (reference sequence). The CDR3 protein is CSARPYSTDTQYF. The CDR3 DNA reads TGCAGTGCTAGACCCTACAGCACAGATACGCAGTATTTT.

There are a few counts of this clonotype. The chain is built from TRBV11-2 and TRBJ2-3, with a weak D call TRBD2 (5 bases). CDR3 length equals 11 residues. Germline loops: CDR1 SGHAT, CDR2 FQNNGV. V lost 7 bases to trimming and J lost 6 bases, with 8 bases between them. CDR3 in amino acids: CASIPGDTQYF. The DNA of the CDR3 is TGTGCCAGCATACCGGGGGATACGCAGTATTTT. Variable domain in full (rest from reference TRBV11-2 and TRBJ2-3): EAGVAQSPRYKIIEKRQSVAFWCNPISGHATLYWYQQILGQGPKLLIQFQNNGVVDDSQLPKDRFSAERLKGVDSTLKIQPAKLEDSAVYLCASIPGDTQYFGPGTRLTVL.

This clonotype turned up a few times. The junction does not match germline at one end; this may be a read error. This chain joins TRBV3-1 and TRBJ2-4; D uncertain. Germline V gene lookup returns CDR1 LGHDT and CDR2 YNNKEL (reference sequence). CDR3 length: 15 residues. The CDR3 protein is CASSQDTWEKNIRYF. The CDR3 bases are TGTGCCAGCAGCCAAGATACATGGGAAAAAAACATTCGGTACTTC. The complete variable domain, with remaining parts taken from reference TRBV3-1 and TRBJ2-4, reads DTAVSQTPKYLVTQMGNDKSIKCEQNLGHDTMYWYKQDSKKFLKIMFSYNNKELIINETVPNRFSPKSPDKAHLNLHINSLELGDSAVYFCASSQDTWEKNIRYFGAGTRLSVL.

The chain recombines TRBV19 with TRBJ1-2, with TRBD1 matching 9 bases. The CDR3 has 13 amino acids. Germline CDR1 and CDR2: LNHDA and SQIVND (reference sequence). With 7 bases clipped from V and 7 bases from J, the junction kept 7 bases outside the gene matches. This CDR3 reads CASTPDRGGGYTF. The CDR3 bases are TGTGCCAGTACCCCGGACAGGGGAGGTGGCTACACCTTC.

The chain is built from TRBV30 and TRBJ2-5; D remains ambiguous. The CDR3 consists of 12 residues. The germline V gene encodes CDR1 GTSNPN and CDR2 SVGIG (reference sequence). The V and J ends lost 7 bases and 4 bases respectively, with 13 bases between them. CDR3 in amino acids: CAFASRRETQYF. The CDR3 DNA follows: TGTGCCTTTGCTTCGCGTCGAGAGACCCAGTACTTC.

The chain is built from TRBV19 and TRBJ1-5; tentative D call: TRBD1 (5 bases). The CDR3 runs to 15 residues. Trimming took 7 bases from V and 2 from J, leaving 15 bases between them. CDR1 and CDR2 (germline): LNHDA, SQIVND (reference sequence). CDR3 region: CASTVGVGGNQPQHF. Written as DNA, the CDR3 is TGTGCCAGTACTGTTGGGGTGGGGGGCAATCAGCCCCAGCATTTT.

The chain has TRBV20-1 and TRBJ2-5; 8 nucleotides match TRBD1. The end of the DNA is better explained by TRBJ2-7, so the J call may be wrong. CDR1 is DFQATT, CDR2 SNEGSKA, per germline (reference sequence). The CDR3 has 14 residues. The CDR3 nucleotides read TGCAGTGCTAGAGACTTAGACAGGGGCTACGAGCAGTACTTC. It yields the protein CSARDLDRGYEQYF.

This chain uses TRBV14 with TRBJ2-5, with 11 positions matching TRBD2. CDR3 length: 16 residues. Germline loops: CDR1 SGHDN, CDR2 FVKESK. Trimming cost V 4 bases and J 5 bases; bases outside gene matches: 9. This chain's CDR3 is CASSLLSGGAAETQYF. The CDR3 DNA sequence: TGTGCCAGCAGCCTACTTAGCGGGGGGGCCGCCGAGACCCAGTACTTC.

The chain has TRBV6-5 and TRBJ1-4; the match to TRBD1 covers 8 bases. CDR1 and CDR2 from the germline V gene are MNHEY and SVGAGI. Losses at the gene ends were 5 bases for V and 4 bases for J; bases not matched to a gene: 3. The CDR3 runs to 14 residues. CDR3 amino acids: CASSRTGNNEKLFF. The DNA of the CDR3 is TGTGCCAGCAGTCGGACAGGGAATAATGAAAAACTGTTTTTT.

This clonotype was seen a handful of times. CDR3 sequence: CASSPSTTRGPTRGETQYF. For the CDR3, the DNA is TGTGCCAGCAGCCCGTCGACGACGCGGGGGCCTACCAGGGGGGAGACCCAGTACTTC. The chain combines TRBV28 with TRBJ2-5; D might be TRBD1 or TRBD2, each matching 7 bases. Trimming stripped 6 bases from V and 5 bases from J, with 31 bases between. Germline loops: CDR1 MDHEN, CDR2 SYDVKM. This CDR3 contains 19 residues.